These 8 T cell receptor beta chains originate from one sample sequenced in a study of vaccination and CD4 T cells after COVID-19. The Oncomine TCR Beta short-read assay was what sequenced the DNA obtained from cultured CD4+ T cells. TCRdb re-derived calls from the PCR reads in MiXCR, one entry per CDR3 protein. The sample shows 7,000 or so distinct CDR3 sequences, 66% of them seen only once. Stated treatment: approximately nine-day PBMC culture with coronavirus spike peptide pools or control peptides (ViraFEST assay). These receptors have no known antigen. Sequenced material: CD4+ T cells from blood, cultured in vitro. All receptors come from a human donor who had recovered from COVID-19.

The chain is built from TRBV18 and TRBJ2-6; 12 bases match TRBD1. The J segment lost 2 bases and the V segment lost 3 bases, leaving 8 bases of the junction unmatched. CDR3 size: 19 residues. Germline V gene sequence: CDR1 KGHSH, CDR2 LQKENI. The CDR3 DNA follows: TGTGCCAGCTCACCGAACCCGGGACAGGGGGCCACTGGGGCCAACGTCCTGACTTTC. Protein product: CASSPNPGQGATGANVLTF.

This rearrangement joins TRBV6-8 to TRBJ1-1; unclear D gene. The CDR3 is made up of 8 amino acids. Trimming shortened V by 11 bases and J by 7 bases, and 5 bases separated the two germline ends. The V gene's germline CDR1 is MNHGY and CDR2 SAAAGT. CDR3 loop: CAAGEAFF. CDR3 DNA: TGTGCCGCCGGTGAAGCTTTCTTT.

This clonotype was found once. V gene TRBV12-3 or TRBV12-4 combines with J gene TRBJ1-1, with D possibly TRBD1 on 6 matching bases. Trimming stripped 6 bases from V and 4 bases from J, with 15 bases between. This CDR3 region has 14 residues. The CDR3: CASSLQGWGTEAFF. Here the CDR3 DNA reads TGTGCCAGCAGCCTACAGGGATGGGGCACTGAAGCTTTCTTT.

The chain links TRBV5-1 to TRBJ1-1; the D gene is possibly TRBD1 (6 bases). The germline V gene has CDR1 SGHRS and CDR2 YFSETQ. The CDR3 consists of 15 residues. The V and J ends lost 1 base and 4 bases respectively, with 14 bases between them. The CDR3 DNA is TGCGCCAGCAGCTTGCAGCTACAGGGAGGCACTGAAGCTTTCTTT. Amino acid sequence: CASSLQLQGGTEAFF.

The CDR3 here is CSARDMRELDETQYF. The DNA for the CDR3 is TGCAGTGCTAGAGATATGCGGGAGTTGGATGAGACCCAGTACTTC. The V call is TRBV20-1, the J call TRBJ2-5, with TRBD2 matching over 7 bases. The junction had 9 bases not matched to a gene; V was cut back by 0 bases and J by 5 bases. Germline assignment: CDR1 DFQATT and CDR2 SNEGSKA (reference sequence). CDR3 length equals 15 residues.

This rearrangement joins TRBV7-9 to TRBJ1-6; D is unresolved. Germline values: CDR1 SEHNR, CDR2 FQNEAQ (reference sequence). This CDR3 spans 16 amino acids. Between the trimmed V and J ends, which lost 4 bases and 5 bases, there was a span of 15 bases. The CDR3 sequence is CASSYGVGKNNSPLHF. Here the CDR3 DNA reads TGTGCCAGCAGCTACGGGGTTGGGAAGAATAATTCACCCCTCCACTTT.

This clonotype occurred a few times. The CDR3 bases are TGCAGTGCTACTACACGGGGCCGTAGCACAGATACGCAGTATTTT. It yields the protein CSATTRGRSTDTQYF. The rearrangement uses TRBV20-1 and TRBJ2-3; D possibly matches TRBD1 or TRBD2 (5 bases each). The CDR3 extends over 15 amino acids. Germline V gene sequence: CDR1 DFQATT, CDR2 SNEGSKA (reference sequence). V lost 4 bases, J lost 0 bases, and 14 bases lay in between.

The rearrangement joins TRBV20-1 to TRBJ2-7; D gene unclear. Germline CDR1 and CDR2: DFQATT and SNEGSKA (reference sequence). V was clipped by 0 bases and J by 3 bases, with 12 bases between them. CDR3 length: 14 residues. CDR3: CSARDLYLHYEQYF. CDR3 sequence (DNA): TGCAGTGCTAGAGATCTATACTTACACTACGAGCAGTACTTC.